One sample yielded the 15 T cell receptor beta chains listed below, sequenced in a study of T cells in Graves' hyperthyroidism and ophthalmopathy. The source material, RNA transcripts, was used to amplify TCR beta CDR3 regions. Carried out on the TCR CDR3, a first-round RT-PCR used the HTBI primer set. TCRdb re-analysed the multiplex PCR reads in MiXCR, keeping a single row per CDR3 protein. The data hold hundreds of thousands of distinct CDR3 sequences, with more than 14% observed a single time. Sequenced: blood. The source of these receptors is a woman aged 45-65 years with Graves' ophthalmopathy.

In this sample, this clonotype turned up many times. The V and J genes are TRBV7-8 and TRBJ1-1; perhaps TRBD1 as D (5 bases). The germline gives CDR1 SGHVS, CDR2 FQNEAQ. CDR3 length equals 15 residues. Trimming shortened V by 1 base and J by 0 bases, and 9 bases separated the two germline ends. CDR3 in amino acids: CASSLETVMNTEAFF. CDR3 nucleotide sequence: TGTGCCAGCAGCTTAGAGACAGTCATGAACACTGAAGCTTTCTTT.

A remark on this clonotype: A read error may be the cause here, since a much bigger clone is one base away. The rearrangement joins TRBV27 to TRBJ1-5; no definite D call. The CDR3 sequence is 16 residues long. Germline CDR1 and CDR2: MNHEY and SMNVEV (reference sequence). The V gene lost 2 bases and the J gene lost 13 bases, with 24 bases spanning the gap. For the CDR3, the DNA is TGTGCCAGCAGTTTAAGTACTCCAATCACGGGAGATACGCAGCATTTT. It translates to CASSLSTPITGDTQHF.

This clonotype was observed at least ten times. V gene TRBV13 combines with J gene TRBJ2-3; 8 nucleotides agree with TRBD2. The CDR3 spans 16 residues. Germline CDR1 PRHDT, CDR2 FYEKMQ (reference sequence). The J segment lost 8 bases and the V segment lost 5 bases, leaving 15 bases of the junction unmatched. In DNA, the CDR3 is TGTGCCAGCAGCAGACGTCCCGGGACTAGAGGCGTTACGCAGTATTTT. This sequence encodes CASSRRPGTRGVTQYF.

This clonotype came up many times. The chain combines TRBV6-2 or TRBV6-3 with TRBJ1-5, with TRBD1 identical over 8 bases. Germline V CDR1 and CDR2: MNHEY, SVGEGT. CDR3 length: 15 amino acids. V gave up 3 bases and J gave up 6 bases; unmatched junction bases: 7. The CDR3 region has the DNA TGTGCCAGCAGTTATGAACAGGGGGGAGGTCAGCCCCAGCATTTT. Amino acid sequence: CASSYEQGGGQPQHF.

This clonotype was counted at least ten times. The chain couples TRBV12-3 or TRBV12-4 to TRBJ2-1; a weak D match, TRBD2 (6 bases). The CDR3 contains 17 residues. Deletions cut 5 bases from V and 1 base from J, with 18 bases between. Here the CDR3 DNA reads TGTGCCAGCAGTGCCCGTGCTAACGGGACTTCCTACAATGAGCAGTTCTTC. Translation: CASSARANGTSYNEQFF.

This clonotype was counted ten times or more. The rearrangement joins TRBV30 to TRBJ1-5, with a weak D call TRBD1 (5 bases). This CDR3 has 13 amino acids. Germline CDR1 reads GTSNPN; CDR2 reads SVGIG (reference sequence). The ends were cut back, 8 bases at V and 3 bases at J, with 14 bases in the middle. The DNA of the CDR3 is TGTGCCGTAGGAGTCAGGGCCAATCAGCCCCAGCATTTT. Amino acid sequence: CAVGVRANQPQHF.

This clonotype appeared many times. The chain has TRBV5-1 and TRBJ2-2, with a possible D match to TRBD1 (5 bases). The CDR3 contains 15 residues. Germline loops: CDR1 SGHRS, CDR2 YFSETQ. V was pared by 4 bases and J by 7 bases, with 17 bases between. DNA for the CDR3: TGCGCCAGCAGCGATGTACGGACACCGCTCGGGGAGCTGTTTTTT. This gives the protein CASSDVRTPLGELFF.

This clonotype appeared many times. The V gene is TRBV5-8, the J gene TRBJ2-1; TRBD2 matches at 10 bases. From germline, CDR1 is SGHTS and CDR2 YDEGEE. The V gene end was trimmed by 3 bases and the J gene end by 1 base; junction bases not matched to a gene: 4. CDR3 length: 16 amino acids. The CDR3: CASSSRTSGSYNEQFF. The CDR3 bases are TGTGCCAGCAGCTCGAGGACTAGCGGATCCTACAATGAGCAGTTCTTC.

This clonotype was counted ten times or more. The chain joins TRBV20-1 to TRBJ1-1; D ambiguous. Germline CDR1 is DFQATT and CDR2 is SNEGSKA (reference sequence). V was shortened by 4 bases and J by 0 bases, with 12 bases between the two germline ends. This CDR3 has 14 residues. The CDR3 coding sequence is TGCAGTGCTATATCGGGGTTTATGAACACTGAAGCTTTCTTT. This encodes CSAISGFMNTEAFF.

This clonotype was seen at least ten times. The J gene is TRBJ2-1, the V gene TRBV27; weak D call: TRBD2 (6 bases). The ends were cut back, 6 bases at V and 7 bases at J, with 16 bases in the middle. CDR3 length: 14 amino acids. CDR1 and CDR2 from the germline V gene are MNHEY and SMNVEV (reference sequence). CDR3 loop: CASRAGLRGNEQFF. The CDR3 DNA reads as TGTGCCAGCAGAGCCGGACTAAGAGGTAATGAGCAGTTCTTC.

This clonotype showed up many times. V gene TRBV2 combines with J gene TRBJ2-1, with 9 positions matching TRBD2. CDR3 length: 13 amino acids. Germline CDR1 reads SNHLY; CDR2 reads FYNNEI. The junction had 3 bases not matched to a gene; V was cut back by 7 bases and J by 5 bases. The CDR3 DNA follows: TGTGCCAGCAAGGCTAGCGGGGACAATGAGCAGTTCTTC. Protein sequence: CASKASGDNEQFF.

As concerns this clonotype: This could be a read error, since a much larger clone is one nucleotide away. V is TRBV27 and J is TRBJ2-1; D unclear. The closer fit of TRBJ2-7 to the DNA end suggests the J call may be wrong. Germline V lookup: CDR1 MNHEY, CDR2 SMNVEV (reference sequence). The CDR3 is 11 amino acids. DNA for the CDR3: TGTGCCAGCAGGCGGTACAATGAGCAGTACTTC. This encodes CASRRYNEQYF.

The chain employs TRBV9 and TRBJ2-5; the D is unclear. Trimming left V 4 bases short and J 0 bases short, with 10 bases between. Germline V gene sequence: CDR1 SGDLS, CDR2 YYNGEE. The CDR3 consists of 14 residues. CDR3 nucleotides: TGTGCCAGCAGCCCGCAGCAAAACCAAGAGACCCAGTACTTC. It is translated as CASSPQQNQETQYF.

The chain combines TRBV6-1 with TRBJ1-5; no clear D. With 4 bases removed from V and 3 bases from J, the gap between germline ends came to 10 bases. This CDR3 comprises 14 residues. In germline, CDR1 is MNHNS, CDR2 SASEGT. CDR3 nucleotides: TGTGCCAGCAGTGCGTTAAGTTCCAATCAGCCCCAGCATTTT. Translation: CASSALSSNQPQHF.

The table lists this clonotype with many counts. This rearrangement joins TRBV3-1 to TRBJ1-1, with TRBD1 matching over 8 bases. In germline, CDR1 is LGHDT, CDR2 YNNKEL (reference sequence). The V and J ends lost 4 bases and 7 bases, in that order; junction bases with no gene match: 11. The CDR3 sequence is 15 residues long. CDR3 in DNA: TGTGCCAGCAGCCCCGGCTCAGGGGGCCGAATTGAAGCTTTCTTT. This codes for CASSPGSGGRIEAFF.